This entry concerns a single T cell receptor beta chain. This clonotype was counted at least ten times. There is no known antigen for this receptor. No per-base quality is available; no much larger clone lies one base away. Unmatched junction bases come to 1, with V trimmed by 0 bases and J by 1 base. The CDR3 covers 15 residues, taking in both the cysteine and the phenylalanine. Just CDR3 DNA is preserved here, 45 bases in frame from base 1. The germline V gene specifies SGHRS as CDR1 and YFSETQ as CDR2. The data were obtained in a study of early T cells in non-severe SARS-CoV-2 infection (dated by TCRdb to about 2021). With regard to the full study: Because TCR sequencing was done on bulk RNA from unsorted whole blood, the alpha and beta chains could not be paired. On the study overall, not on this receptor specifically: Matching against VDJdb was skewed toward anti-spike CD8 responses, likely underestimated virus-specific expansions, and missed private and CD4 specificities.

Library method: 5' RACE. Sequencing was carried out with a NextSeq 500. Unique molecular identifiers were attached to individual cDNA molecules in the TCR library protocol so that sequencing error and PCR bias could be corrected. Both TCR alpha and beta chains were sequenced, and tight co-correlation was observed between alpha and beta sequence abundances in each sample. The published analysis was carried out like this. V gene, J gene and CDR3 annotation of TCR sequences was performed with Decombinator V4. TCRs were defined as expanded if a significant change between any two time points was detected under a Poisson model with p below 0.0001. TCR abundances were normalised to the total number of TCRs sequenced per sample and expressed as counts per million. MAIT TCRs were defined by TRAV1-2 paired with TRAJ12, TRAJ20 or TRAJ33, and iNKT TCRs by TRAV10 paired with TRAJ18. VDJdb, accessed 1 November 2021, was searched for CMV, EBV and SARS-CoV-2 annotated TCRs, excluding TCRs annotated for multiple antigens. TCRdb reanalyzed the raw reads on its own, using fastp at Q25 for trimming and MiXCR for clone calling, and kept in-frame beta chains. Under each unique CDR3 protein, matching rows form one entry showing the most common genes and DNA. The V and J calls here are based on TCRdb, not the publication. For this sample the table gives tens of thousands of distinct CDR3 sequences, of which less than 11% were detected only once. Under 6% of the sample is in the top ten clones.

This was a case-control study nested in a cohort of healthcare workers in London, UK, who had nasopharyngeal swab PCR tests and blood samples taken every week. Healthcare workers were recruited between 23 and 31 March 2020, during the week of the UK lockdown, and were followed weekly for up to about 15 weeks. Rearrangement joined TRBV5-1 to TRBJ2-7; 10 central bases correspond to TRBD2. Material for sequencing was whole blood. This sequence was found in an adult who was a healthcare worker with PCR-confirmed SARS-CoV-2 infection or an uninfected control (not recorded which). The DNA sequence follows: TGCGCCAGCAGCTTGGCAGCGGGAGGGTCCTACGAGCAGTACTTC. Translation gives CASSLAAGGSYEQYF.